The table lists the clone carrying this TCR beta chain with many counts. The record originates from a study of regulatory T cells in long-lasting Graves disease. Arm-PCR with iRepertoire HTBI primers amplified the CDR3 regions for these TCR beta libraries. TCRdb fed the multiplex PCR reads into MiXCR, producing one record per CDR3 protein. The table lists 300,000 to 400,000 distinct CDR3 sequences, approximately 15% of them singletons, with about 32% in the top ten. Time point described: newly diagnosed GD, antithyroid drugs for less than 3 months. PBMCs provided the RNA from which the TCR library was made. The J segment lost 0 bases and the V segment lost 4 bases, leaving 6 bases of the junction unmatched. Germline values: CDR1 DFQATT, CDR2 SNEGSKA (reference sequence). The CDR3 runs 14 residues. This sample also appeared in a second study, on T cells in Graves' hyperthyroidism and ophthalmopathy. As that report states: Exclusion of patients followed from uncontrolled infection, other autoimmune disease, pregnancy or lactation.

This sequence originates from a man in his forties or fifties with Graves disease. The genes are TRBV20-1 and TRBJ2-7, with TRBD2 identical over 7 bases. This specimen consisted of peripheral blood mononuclear cells (PBMCs), obtained at new diagnosis, from a patient treated with antithyroid drugs. The CDR3 bases are TGCAGTGCTATCGGGGGGTCGAGCTCCTACGAGCAGTACTTC. It yields the protein CSAIGGSSSYEQYF.